This is a list of T cell receptor beta chains from one sample in a study of beta chain features in type 1 diabetes. Generated by immunoSEQ multiplex PCR, the TCRdb table keeps only in-frame clones and is missing some. The sample shows hundreds of thousands of clones, approximately 10% of them seen only once. The sample comprised naive CD4+ T cells from blood. All receptors come from a young man with type 1 diabetes. The CDR3 runs from the conserved cysteine through the conserved F or W. A D gene is named only where the DNA matches it firmly. For some rows the clone size is stated as once, few or many, or as a class when expanded; others skip it.

clone_size d_call j_call v_call cdr3_aa cdr3_nt
NA NA TRBJ2-3 TRBV4-2 CASSSETRRGTQYF TGTGCCAGCAGCTCTGAGACTCGCCGGGGTACGCAGTATTTT
NA NA TRBJ2-1 TRBV7-9 CASSFGQGPRSYNEQFF TGTGCCAGCAGCTTTGGCCAGGGGCCCCGCTCCTACAATGAGCAGTTCTTC
NA NA TRBJ2-5 TRBV7-3 CASSGGLQETQYF TGTGCCAGCAGCGGGGGACTCCAAGAGACCCAGTACTTC
few NA TRBJ2-7 TRBV19 CASSISPGHSYEQYF TGTGCCAGTAGTATCTCACCGGGACACTCCTACGAGCAGTACTTC
NA TRBD2 TRBJ2-3 TRBV5-6 CASSRLAGGDTQYF TGTGCCAGCAGCAGACTAGCGGGGGGGGATACGCAGTATTTT
NA TRBD1 TRBJ2-1 TRBV2 CASRGTGSEQFF TGTGCCAGCAGGGGGACAGGGAGTGAGCAGTTCTTC
few NA TRBJ2-3 TRBV7-9 CASSLIALGSTDTQYF TGTGCCAGCAGCTTAATAGCGCTAGGATCAACAGATACGCAGTATTTT
few NA TRBJ2-2 TRBV11-2 CASSFSLAGELFF TGTGCCAGCAGCTTCTCGTTAGCCGGGGAGCTGTTTTTT
few TRBD1 TRBJ1-4 TRBV7-9 CASSLQGRDEKLFF TGTGCCAGCAGCCTACAGGGGCGAGATGAAAAACTGTTTTTT
few NA TRBJ1-1 TRBV7-9 CASSGGLSHTEAFF TGTGCCAGCAGCGGGGGCCTTTCCCACACTGAAGCTTTCTTT
few TRBD1 TRBJ2-7 TRBV11-1 CASSWDRAREQYF TGTGCCAGCAGCTGGGACAGGGCGAGGGAGCAGTACTTC
NA NA TRBJ1-5 TRBV30 CAWSRLSNQPQHF TGTGCCTGGAGCCGTCTGAGCAATCAGCCCCAGCATTTT
NA TRBD2 TRBJ2-7 TRBV5-1 CASSQGSGDEQYF TGCGCCAGCAGTCAGGGAAGCGGGGACGAGCAGTACTTC
few NA TRBJ1-6 TRBV5-4 CASSLAGGGNSPLHF TGTGCCAGCAGCTTGGCCGGGGGAGGGAATTCACCCCTCCACTTT
NA TRBD1 TRBJ1-2 TRBV7-2 CASSLDRGGYGYTF TGTGCCAGCAGCTTAGACAGGGGTGGCTATGGCTACACCTTC
NA TRBD2 TRBJ2-1 TRBV9 CASSETSGGMEQFF TGTGCCAGCAGCGAGACTAGCGGGGGAATGGAGCAGTTCTTC
few TRBD1 TRBJ1-1 TRBV28 CASSLPGTGNTEAFF TGTGCCAGCAGTCTACCCGGGACAGGGAACACTGAAGCTTTCTTT
NA TRBD1 TRBJ2-2 TRBV9 CASSHYKRTGAGGELFF TGTGCCAGCAGCCACTATAAGCGGACAGGGGCCGGAGGGGAGCTGTTTTTT
NA NA TRBJ2-7 TRBV27 CASSFSQGPYEQYF TGTGCCAGCAGTTTCAGTCAGGGTCCCTACGAGCAGTACTTC
few TRBD1 TRBJ1-6 TRBV5-6 CASKQGWRSPLHF TGTGCCAGCAAACAGGGGTGGCGATCACCCCTCCACTTT
few TRBD1 TRBJ2-2 TRBV27 CASSLSTGAYTGELFF TGTGCCAGCAGCCTGTCGACAGGGGCGTACACCGGGGAGCTGTTTTTT
few NA TRBJ2-5 TRBV6-6 CASSPQGSGETQYF TGTGCCAGCAGTCCACAGGGATCGGGGGAGACCCAGTACTTC
NA TRBD1 TRBJ2-7 TRBV28 CASGQEPQGQYF TGTGCCAGCGGACAGGAGCCCCAGGGGCAGTACTTC
NA NA TRBJ2-1 TRBV30 CAWQGHSYNEQFF TGTGCCTGGCAGGGCCACTCCTACAATGAGCAGTTCTTC
few NA TRBJ2-1 TRBV7-3 CASSPQGGEQFF TGTGCCAGCAGCCCTCAGGGAGGCGAGCAGTTCTTC
NA NA TRBJ2-2 TRBV28 CASTGNTGELFF TGTGCCAGCACGGGGAACACCGGGGAGCTGTTTTTT
few NA TRBJ2-4 TRBV7-9 CASSPRVPAKNIQYF TGTGCCAGCAGCCCCAGGGTGCCTGCCAAAAACATTCAGTACTTC
NA NA TRBJ1-4 TRBV28 CASSPYGEKLFF TGTGCCAGCAGCCCCTACGGTGAAAAACTGTTTTTT
few NA TRBJ1-3 TRBV15 CATSLQAGVGNTIYF TGTGCCACCAGCCTTCAGGCGGGGGTTGGAAACACCATATATTTT
NA NA TRBJ1-2 TRBV15 CATSREKTGWRGYTF TGTGCCACCAGCAGAGAAAAAACAGGGTGGCGTGGCTACACCTTC
NA NA TRBJ1-3 TRBV29-1 CSVGDAIWNTIYF TGCAGCGTCGGAGATGCGATCTGGAACACCATATATTTT
few NA TRBJ1-5 TRBV4-1 CASSQETPEQTGPQHF TGCGCCAGCAGCCAAGAAACACCAGAGCAGACAGGGCCCCAGCATTTT
NA TRBD1 TRBJ2-5 TRBV30 CASSPGGAGETQYF TGTGCCAGTAGTCCAGGGGGCGCGGGGGAGACCCAGTACTTC
few NA TRBJ1-1 TRBV10-3 CAIKQGGDTEAFF TGTGCCATCAAACAGGGAGGGGACACTGAAGCTTTCTTT
few NA TRBJ1-5 TRBV29-1 CSVLQGIGNQPQHF TGCAGCGTTCTACAGGGCATCGGCAATCAGCCCCAGCATTTT
NA NA TRBJ2-3 TRBV30 CAWGQRDTQYF TGTGCCTGGGGCCAGCGGGATACGCAGTATTTT
NA NA TRBJ2-6 TRBV7-2 CASRGGSGANVLTF TGTGCCAGCAGAGGAGGCTCTGGGGCCAACGTCCTGACTTTC